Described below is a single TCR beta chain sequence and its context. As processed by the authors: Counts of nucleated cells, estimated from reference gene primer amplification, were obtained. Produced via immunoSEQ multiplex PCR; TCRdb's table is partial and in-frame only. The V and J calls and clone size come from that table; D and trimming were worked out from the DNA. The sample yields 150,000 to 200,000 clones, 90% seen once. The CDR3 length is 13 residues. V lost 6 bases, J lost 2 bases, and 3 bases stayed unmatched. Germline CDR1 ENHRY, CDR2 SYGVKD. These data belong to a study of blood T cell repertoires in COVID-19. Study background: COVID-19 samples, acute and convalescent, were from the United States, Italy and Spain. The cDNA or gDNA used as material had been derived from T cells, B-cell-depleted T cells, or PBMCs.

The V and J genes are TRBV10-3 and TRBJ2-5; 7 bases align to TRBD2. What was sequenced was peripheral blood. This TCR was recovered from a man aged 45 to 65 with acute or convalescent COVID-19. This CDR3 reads CAISGLVQETQYF. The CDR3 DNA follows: TGTGCCATCAGCGGACTAGTTCAAGAGACCCAGTACTTC.